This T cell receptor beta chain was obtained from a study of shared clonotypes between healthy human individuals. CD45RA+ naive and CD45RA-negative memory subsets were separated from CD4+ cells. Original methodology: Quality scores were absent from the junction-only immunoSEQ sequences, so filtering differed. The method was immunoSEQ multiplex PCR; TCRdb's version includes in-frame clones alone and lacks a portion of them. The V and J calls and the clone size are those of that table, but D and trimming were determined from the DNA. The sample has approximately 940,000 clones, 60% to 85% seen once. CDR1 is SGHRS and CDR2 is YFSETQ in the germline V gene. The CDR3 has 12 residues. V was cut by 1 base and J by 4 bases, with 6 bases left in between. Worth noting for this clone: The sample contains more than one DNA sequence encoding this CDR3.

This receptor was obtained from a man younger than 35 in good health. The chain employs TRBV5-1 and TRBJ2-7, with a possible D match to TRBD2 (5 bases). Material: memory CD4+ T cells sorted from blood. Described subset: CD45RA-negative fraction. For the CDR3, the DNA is TGCGCCAGCAGCTTGACGGGATACGAGCAGTACTTC. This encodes CASSLTGYEQYF.